A single T cell receptor (beta chain) is shown here with its context. What it recognizes is unknown. V lost 2 bases and J 4 bases, leaving 20 bases between the germline ends. The CDR3 extends over 17 amino acids. Germline V gives CDR1 SGHTA, CDR2 FQGNSA. Data came from immunoSEQ multiplex PCR; TCRdb stores just in-frame clones and leaves some out. The table records approximately 12,000 clones, nearly 97% of them present only once. The sample is drawn from a study of T cells and Merkel cell carcinoma outcomes. Regarding the study as a whole: In Merkel cell carcinoma, repertoire and T-cell density reportedly predicted outcomes.

The rearrangement joins TRBV7-2 to TRBJ1-2; no definite D call. This clonotype originated in a human donor with Merkel cell carcinoma. The sequencing input was tumor tissue from Merkel cell carcinoma. CDR3 amino acids: CASSLPLGRTGGYGYTF. CDR3 bases: TGTGCCAGCAGCTTACCTCTAGGACGGACGGGCGGCTATGGCTACACCTTC.